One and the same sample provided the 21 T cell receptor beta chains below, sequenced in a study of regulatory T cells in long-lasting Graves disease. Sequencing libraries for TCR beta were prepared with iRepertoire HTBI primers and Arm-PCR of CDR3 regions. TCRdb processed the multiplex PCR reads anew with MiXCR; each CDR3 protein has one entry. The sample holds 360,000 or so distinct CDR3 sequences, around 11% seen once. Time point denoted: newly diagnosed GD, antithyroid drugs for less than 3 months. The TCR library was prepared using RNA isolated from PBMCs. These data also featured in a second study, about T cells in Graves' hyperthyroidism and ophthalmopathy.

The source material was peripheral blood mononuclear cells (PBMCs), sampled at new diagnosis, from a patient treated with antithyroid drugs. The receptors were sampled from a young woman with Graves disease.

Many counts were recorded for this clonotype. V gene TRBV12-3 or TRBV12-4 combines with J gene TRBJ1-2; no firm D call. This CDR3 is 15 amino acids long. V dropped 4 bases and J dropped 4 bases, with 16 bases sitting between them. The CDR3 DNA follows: TGTGCCAGCAGTTGGAGAGGCGGGGAGAGCTATGGCTACACCTTC. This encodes CASSWRGGESYGYTF.

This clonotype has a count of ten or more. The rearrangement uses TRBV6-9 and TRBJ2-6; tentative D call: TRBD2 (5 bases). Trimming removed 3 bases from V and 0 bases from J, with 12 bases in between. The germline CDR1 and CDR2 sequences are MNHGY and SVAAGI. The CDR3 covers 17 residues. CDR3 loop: CASSYSWETSGANVLTF. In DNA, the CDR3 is TGTGCCAGCAGTTACTCTTGGGAGACCTCTGGGGCCAACGTCCTGACTTTC.

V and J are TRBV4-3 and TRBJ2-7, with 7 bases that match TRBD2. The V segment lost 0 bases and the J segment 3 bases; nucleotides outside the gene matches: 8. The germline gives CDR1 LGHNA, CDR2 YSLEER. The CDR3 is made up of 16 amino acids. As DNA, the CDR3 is TGCGCCAGCAGCCAAGATATCGGGGGGTCAAACTACGAGCAGTACGTC. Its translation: CASSQDIGGSNYEQYV.

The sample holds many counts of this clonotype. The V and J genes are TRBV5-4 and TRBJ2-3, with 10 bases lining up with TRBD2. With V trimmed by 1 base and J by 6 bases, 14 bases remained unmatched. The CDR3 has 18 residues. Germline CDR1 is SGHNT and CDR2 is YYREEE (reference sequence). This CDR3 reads CASSLSVASGGKRDTQYF. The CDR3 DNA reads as TGTGCCAGCAGCTTGTCTGTGGCTAGCGGGGGTAAGAGGGATACGCAGTATTTT.

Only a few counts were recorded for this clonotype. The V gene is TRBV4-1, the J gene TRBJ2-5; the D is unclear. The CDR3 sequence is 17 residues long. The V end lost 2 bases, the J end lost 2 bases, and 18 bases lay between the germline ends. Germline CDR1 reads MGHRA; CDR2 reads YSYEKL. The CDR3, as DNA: TGCGCCAGCAGCCAAATTGGTACCGCGGCCACTCAAGAGACCCAGTACTTC. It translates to CASSQIGTAATQETQYF.

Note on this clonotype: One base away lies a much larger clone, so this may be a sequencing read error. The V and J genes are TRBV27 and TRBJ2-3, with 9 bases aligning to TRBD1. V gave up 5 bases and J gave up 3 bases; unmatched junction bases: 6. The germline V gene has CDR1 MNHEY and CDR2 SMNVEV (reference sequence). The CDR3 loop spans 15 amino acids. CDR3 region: CASSDTGGGTDTQYF. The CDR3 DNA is TGTGCCAGCAGTGACACAGGGGGCGGGACAGATACGCAGTATTTT.

The CDR3 DNA follows: TGTGCCAGCAGCTTAGAACGGGTACAGTACTTC. The encoded protein is CASSLERVQYF. The chain links TRBV7-2 to TRBJ2-7, with D uncertain. This CDR3 has 11 amino acids. Germline CDR1 SGHTA, CDR2 FQGNSA. V lost 1 base, J lost 10 bases, and 8 bases lay in between.

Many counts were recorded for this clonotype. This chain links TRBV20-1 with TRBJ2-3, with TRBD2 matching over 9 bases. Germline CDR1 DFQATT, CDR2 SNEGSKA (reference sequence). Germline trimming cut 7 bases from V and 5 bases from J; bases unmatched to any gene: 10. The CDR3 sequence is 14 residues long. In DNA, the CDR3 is TGCAGTGTTCTAGGGCGGGGGGGCAGAGATACGCAGTATTTT. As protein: CSVLGRGGRDTQYF.

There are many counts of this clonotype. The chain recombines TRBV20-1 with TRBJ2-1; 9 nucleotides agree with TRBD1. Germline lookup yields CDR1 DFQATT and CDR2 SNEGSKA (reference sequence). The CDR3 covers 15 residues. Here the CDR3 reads CRGRGDRDLDNEQFF. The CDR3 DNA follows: TGCAGGGGGAGGGGGGACAGGGACTTAGACAATGAGCAGTTCTTC.

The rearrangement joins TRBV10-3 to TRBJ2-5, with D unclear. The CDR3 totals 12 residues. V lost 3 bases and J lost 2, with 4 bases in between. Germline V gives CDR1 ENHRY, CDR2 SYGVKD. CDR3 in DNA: TGTGCCATCAGTGACTTACAAGAGACCCAGTACTTC. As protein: CAISDLQETQYF.

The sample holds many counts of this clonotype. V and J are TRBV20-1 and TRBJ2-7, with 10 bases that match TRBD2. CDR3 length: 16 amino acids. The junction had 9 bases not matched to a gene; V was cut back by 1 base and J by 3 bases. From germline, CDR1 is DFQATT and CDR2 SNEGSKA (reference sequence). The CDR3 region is CSARGFGLAANYEQYF. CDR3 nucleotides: TGCAGTGCTAGAGGGTTCGGACTAGCGGCCAACTACGAGCAGTACTTC.

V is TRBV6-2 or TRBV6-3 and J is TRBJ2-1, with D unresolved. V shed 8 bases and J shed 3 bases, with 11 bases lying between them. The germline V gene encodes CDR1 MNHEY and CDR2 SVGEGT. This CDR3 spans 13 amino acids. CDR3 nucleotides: TGTGCCAGCCGCCAGAGAGGCTACAATGAGCAGTTCTTC. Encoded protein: CASRQRGYNEQFF.

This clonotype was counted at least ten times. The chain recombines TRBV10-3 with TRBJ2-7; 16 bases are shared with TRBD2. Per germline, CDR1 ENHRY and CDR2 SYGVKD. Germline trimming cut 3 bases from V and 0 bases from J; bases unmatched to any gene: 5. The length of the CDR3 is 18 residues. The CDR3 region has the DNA TGTGCCATCAGTGAAATGGGACTAGCGGGGGGGAACTCCTACGAGCAGTACGTC. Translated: CAISEMGLAGGNSYEQYV.

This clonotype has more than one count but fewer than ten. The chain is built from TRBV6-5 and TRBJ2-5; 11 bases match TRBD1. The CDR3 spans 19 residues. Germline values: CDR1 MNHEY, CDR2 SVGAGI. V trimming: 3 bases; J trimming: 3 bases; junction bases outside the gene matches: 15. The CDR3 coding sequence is TGTGCCAGCAGTTATGGTCGGACAGGGGGCGTCGGGGGGAAAGAGACCCAGTACTTC. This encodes CASSYGRTGGVGGKETQYF.

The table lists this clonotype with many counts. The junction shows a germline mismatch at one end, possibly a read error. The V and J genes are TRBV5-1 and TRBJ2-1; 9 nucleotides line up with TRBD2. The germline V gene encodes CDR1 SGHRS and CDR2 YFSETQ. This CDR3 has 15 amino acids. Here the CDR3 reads CASSLVSSGANEQFF. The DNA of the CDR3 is TGTGCCAGCAGCTTGGTCTCTAGCGGGGCAAATGAGCAGTTCTTC.

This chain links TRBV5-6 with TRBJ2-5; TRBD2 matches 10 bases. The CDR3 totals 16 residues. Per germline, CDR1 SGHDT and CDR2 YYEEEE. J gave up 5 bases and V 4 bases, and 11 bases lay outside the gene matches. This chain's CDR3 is CASSPAGTSERETQYF. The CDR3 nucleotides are TGTGCCAGCAGCCCCGCCGGGACTAGCGAAAGGGAGACCCAGTACTTC.

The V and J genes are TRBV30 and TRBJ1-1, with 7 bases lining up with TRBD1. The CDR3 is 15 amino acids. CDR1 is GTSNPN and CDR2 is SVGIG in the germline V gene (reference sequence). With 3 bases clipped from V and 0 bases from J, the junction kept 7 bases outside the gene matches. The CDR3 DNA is TGTGCCTGGAGCGGGACAGTATTCATGAACACTGAAGCTTTCTTT. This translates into CAWSGTVFMNTEAFF.

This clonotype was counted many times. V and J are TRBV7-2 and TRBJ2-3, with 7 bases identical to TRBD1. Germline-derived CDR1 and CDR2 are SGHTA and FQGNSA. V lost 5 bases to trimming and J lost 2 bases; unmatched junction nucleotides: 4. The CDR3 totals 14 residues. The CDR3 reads CASSPDRYTDTQYF. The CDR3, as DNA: TGTGCCAGCAGCCCGGACAGGTACACAGATACGCAGTATTTT.

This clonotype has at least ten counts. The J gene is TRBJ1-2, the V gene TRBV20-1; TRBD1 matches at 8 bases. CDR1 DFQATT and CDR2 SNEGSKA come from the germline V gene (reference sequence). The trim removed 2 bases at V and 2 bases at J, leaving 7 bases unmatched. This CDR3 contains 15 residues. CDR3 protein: CSARRRTGPNYGYTF. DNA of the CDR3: TGCAGTGCTAGACGTAGGACAGGGCCCAACTATGGCTACACCTTC.

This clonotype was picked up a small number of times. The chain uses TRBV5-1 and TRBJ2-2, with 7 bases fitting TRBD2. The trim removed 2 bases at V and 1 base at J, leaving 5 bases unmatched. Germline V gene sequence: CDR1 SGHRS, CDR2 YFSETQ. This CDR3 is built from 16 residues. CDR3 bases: TGCGCCAGCAGCTTTAGAGCGGGGCAGAACACCGGGGAGCTGTTTTTT. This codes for CASSFRAGQNTGELFF.

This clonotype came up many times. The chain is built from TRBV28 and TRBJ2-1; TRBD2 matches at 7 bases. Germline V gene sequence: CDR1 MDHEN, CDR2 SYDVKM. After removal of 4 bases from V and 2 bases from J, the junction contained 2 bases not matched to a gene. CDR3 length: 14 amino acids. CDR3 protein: CASSSGLAYNEQFF. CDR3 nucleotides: TGTGCCAGCAGTTCCGGACTAGCCTACAATGAGCAGTTCTTC.